This is a list of T cell receptor beta chains from one sample in a study of read filtering for tumor transcriptome and immune sequencing. From the reads, TCRdb called clonotypes with MiXCR, one entry per CDR3 protein. The sample contains tens of thousands of distinct CDR3 sequences, less than 25% of which appear only once. The sample was a population of CD138-negative cells sorted from bone marrow. These receptors originate from a donor older than 35 with multiple myeloma. Each CDR3 is given with its conserved first and last residue. The order of the fields is CDR3 DNA, CDR3 protein, D gene, V gene, clone size, J gene. D genes are given only for firm matches. Some rows mark clone size as missing; the rest say once, few, many or name a class of expanded clone.

DNA: TGTGCCTGGAGGGGCGGGAGGGGCACAGATACGCAGTATTTT
CDR3: CAWRGGRGTDTQYF
D: TRBD2
V: TRBV30
size: many
J: TRBJ2-3

DNA: TGTGCCAGCAGGGCGGACAGAAATGAGCAGTTCTTC
CDR3: CASRADRNEQFF
D: .
V: TRBV2
size: many
J: TRBJ2-1

DNA: TGTGCCATCAGTGAGAGGGAGGTTACCGGGGAGCTGTTTTTT
CDR3: CAISEREVTGELFF
D: .
V: TRBV10-3
size: few
J: TRBJ2-2

DNA: TGTGCCAGCAGTTTAGGGCCCGCGGGGGAGCAGTTCTTC
CDR3: CASSLGPAGEQFF
D: .
V: TRBV12-3/TRBV12-4
size: medium-sized
J: TRBJ2-1

DNA: TGCAGTGCGCGTTCCGGGACAGGGCGGGTCAATGAGCAGTTCTTC
CDR3: CSARSGTGRVNEQFF
D: TRBD1
V: TRBV20-1
size: medium-sized
J: TRBJ2-1

DNA: TGTGCCAGTAGAGGCAGGGTCCTCTACAATGAGCAGTTCTTC
CDR3: CASRGRVLYNEQFF
D: .
V: TRBV19
size: many
J: TRBJ2-1

DNA: TGTGCCAGCAGGGGGGGGAACCTCGCTGAAGCTTTCTTT
CDR3: CASRGGNLAEAFF
D: .
V: TRBV12-3/TRBV12-4
size: many
J: TRBJ1-1

DNA: TGTGCCAGCAGCATATACCCCGAGGGGGGGCCTAGTACTGGGGCCAACGTCCTGACTTTC
CDR3: CASSIYPEGGPSTGANVLTF
D: .
V: TRBV13
size: .
J: TRBJ2-6

DNA: TGTGCCATCAGTGAGTCGTCTACACTCTACAATGAGCAGTTCTTC
CDR3: CAISESSTLYNEQFF
D: .
V: TRBV10-3
size: many
J: TRBJ2-1

DNA: TGCGCCAGCAGCATCGGGACAAAGCTTGGCGGTGAGCAGTTCTTC
CDR3: CASSIGTKLGGEQFF
D: .
V: TRBV5-1
size: many
J: TRBJ2-1

DNA: TGCAGTGTTGCTTCTAGCGGGAACAATGAGCAGTTCTTC
CDR3: CSVASSGNNEQFF
D: TRBD2
V: TRBV29-1
size: .
J: TRBJ2-1

DNA: TGCGCCAGCAGCTTGGGTGTCATGAACACTGAAGCTTTCTTT
CDR3: CASSLGVMNTEAFF
D: .
V: TRBV5-1
size: many
J: TRBJ1-1

DNA: TGTGCCAGCAGAACCCGACAGGGATCCCAAGAGACCCAGTACTTC
CDR3: CASRTRQGSQETQYF
D: TRBD1
V: TRBV25-1
size: .
J: TRBJ2-5

DNA: TGTACCAGCAGAACAGGGGAGGCTGAAAAACTGTTTTTT
CDR3: CTSRTGEAEKLFF
D: TRBD1
V: TRBV12-3/TRBV12-4
size: .
J: TRBJ1-4

DNA: TGTGCCAGCGCCGACAGCCCCAATCAGCCCCAGCATTTT
CDR3: CASADSPNQPQHF
D: .
V: TRBV6-1
size: .
J: TRBJ1-5

DNA: TGTGCCAGCAACCCCGGCGGCCCGAGCTCCTACAATGAGCAGTTCTTC
CDR3: CASNPGGPSSYNEQFF
D: .
V: TRBV28
size: many
J: TRBJ2-1

DNA: TGTGCCAGCAGCGAGAACCGACAACAGTATTACAATGAGCAGTTCTTC
CDR3: CASSENRQQYYNEQFF
D: .
V: TRBV9
size: few
J: TRBJ2-1

DNA: TGTGCCAGCAGTTTAAACCCTTACGGGGGACTGGGGACCCAGTACTTC
CDR3: CASSLNPYGGLGTQYF
D: .
V: TRBV28
size: many
J: TRBJ2-5

DNA: TGTGCCAGCACCCAGGCGGCTGCGGCCTACGAGCAGTACTTC
CDR3: CASTQAAAAYEQYF
D: .
V: TRBV11-2
size: many
J: TRBJ2-7

DNA: TGCAGCAGCGTTGGCTTTCCGGGACAGGGGGCGATCGATACCTACAATGAGCAGTTCTTC
CDR3: CSSVGFPGQGAIDTYNEQFF
D: TRBD1
V: TRBV29-1
size: .
J: TRBJ2-1

DNA: TGTGCCAGCAGCCCAAGACAGGGAGGTACTGAAGCTTTCTTT
CDR3: CASSPRQGGTEAFF
D: TRBD1
V: TRBV7-8
size: medium-sized
J: TRBJ1-1

DNA: TGTGCCAGCAGCTCCTCTAGCGGGGGGCATCCCAATGAGCAGTTCTTC
CDR3: CASSSSSGGHPNEQFF
D: TRBD2
V: TRBV6-5
size: many
J: TRBJ2-1

DNA: TGTGCCAGCAGCTACAGGGCCAATCAGCCCCAGCATTTT
CDR3: CASSYRANQPQHF
D: .
V: TRBV6-5
size: few
J: TRBJ1-5

DNA: TGTGCCAGCAGCTTAAACGACAGGGAAGAAGCTTTCTTT
CDR3: CASSLNDREEAFF
D: TRBD1
V: TRBV7-9
size: many
J: TRBJ1-1

DNA: TGTGCCAGTAGTATTAAGGCAGGGGGTTCGTACGAGCAGTACTTC
CDR3: CASSIKAGGSYEQYF
D: TRBD1
V: TRBV19
size: many
J: TRBJ2-7

DNA: TGCAGTGCTAGCCGCGGGACCCAAGATACGCAGTATTTT
CDR3: CSASRGTQDTQYF
D: .
V: TRBV20-1
size: many
J: TRBJ2-3

DNA: TGTGCCAGCAGTTTAAAAAGGACTAGCGGGAGTCACGGGGAGCTGTTTTTT
CDR3: CASSLKRTSGSHGELFF
D: TRBD2
V: TRBV12-3/TRBV12-4
size: many
J: TRBJ2-2

DNA: TGTGCCAGTAGACCCCATACCGGGACAGGGGGTTCCTCGGCGGGGACCCAGTACTTC
CDR3: CASRPHTGTGGSSAGTQYF
D: TRBD1
V: TRBV19
size: many
J: TRBJ2-5

DNA: TGCGCCAGCAGCCAAGTAAGCGGGAGGGCCGGCGAGCAGTACTTC
CDR3: CASSQVSGRAGEQYF
D: TRBD2
V: TRBV4-1
size: many
J: TRBJ2-7